The 32 T cell receptor beta chains presented below share a single source sample, sequenced in a study of CD8+CD57+ T cells in acquired aplastic anemia. The use of genomic DNA as template underpinned the TCR beta VDJ and CDR3 profiling. A single record per CDR3 protein comes from TCRdb applying MiXCR to the reads. Found here are 400,000 to 450,000 distinct CDR3 sequences, 65% to 80% of them singletons; the top ten hold 3% to 5%. Sequencing was carried out using sorted CD4+, CD8+, or CD8+CD57+ T cells (not recorded which) from PBMCs. The source is a human donor in good health, serving as a control.

In regard to this clonotype: An end of the junction does not agree with germline; a read error may underlie this. This rearrangement joins TRBV3-1 to TRBJ1-5; TRBD1 agrees at 7 bases. Per the germline V gene, CDR1 is LGHDT and CDR2 is YNNKEL (reference sequence). The CDR3 is 14 residues long. The chain's CDR3 is CTSRPLRGFQPQHF. In DNA, the CDR3 is TGTACCAGCAGACCTCTCAGGGGGTTTCAGCCCCAGCATTTT.

This clonotype appeared many times. J is TRBJ1-4 and V is TRBV4-3, with 11 bases that match TRBD1. The J segment lost 7 bases and the V segment lost 0 bases, leaving 10 bases of the junction unmatched. CDR3 length: 18 amino acids. Germline V CDR1 and CDR2: LGHNA, YSLEER. The CDR3: CASSQDLNAGTGGEKLFF. The CDR3 region has the DNA TGCGCCAGCAGCCAAGATCTTAATGCCGGGACAGGGGGTGAAAAACTGTTTTTT.

This clonotype was found many times. The chain uses TRBV20-1 and TRBJ1-4; D uncertain. This CDR3 is built from 14 residues. Germline CDR1 DFQATT, CDR2 SNEGSKA (reference sequence). The V end was cut by 3 bases, the J end by 0 bases, with 8 bases between. CDR3 sequence reads: CSARRRATNEKLFF. CDR3 DNA: TGCAGTGCTAGGAGGCGGGCAACTAATGAAAAACTGTTTTTT.

Regarding this clonotype: The junction departs from germline at one end; a sequencing error may be responsible. This chain links TRBV7-2 with TRBJ1-2; TRBD1 matches at 9 bases. Germline assignment: CDR1 SGHTA and CDR2 FQGNSA. The CDR3 covers 13 residues. Here the CDR3 DNA reads TGTGCCAGCAGCTTGGGACAGGGCTATGGCTCCACCTTC. Translation gives CASSLGQGYGSTF.

This rearrangement joins TRBV15 to TRBJ2-1; 9 bases agree with TRBD1. The DNA end is a closer match to TRBJ2-7, so the J assignment may be wrong. CDR3 length: 16 residues. Germline-derived CDR1 and CDR2 are LNHNV and YYDKDF (reference sequence). The chain's CDR3 is CATSRGDRVRHSEQYF. The CDR3 nucleotides read TGTGCCACCAGCAGAGGGGACAGGGTGCGACACTCCGAGCAGTACTTC.

A few counts support this clonotype. A read error may account for a junction end that differs from germline. The CDR3 loop reads CASRAGSNQPQHF. CDR3 bases: TGCGCCAGCAGGGCAGGGAGTAATCAGCCCCAGCATTTT. The chain is built from TRBV2 and TRBJ1-5; TRBD1 is a possible D gene (5 bases). CDR1 and CDR2 from the germline V gene are SNHLY and FYNNEI. This CDR3 has 13 amino acids.

Ten or more counts support this clonotype. This may arise from a read error, as a much more abundant clone is one base away. The chain has TRBV19 and TRBJ2-3; no firm D call. CDR3 length equals 13 residues. CDR1 and CDR2 from the germline V gene are LNHDA and SQIVND (reference sequence). CDR3 bases: TGTGCCAGTAGTAGAGGAAGAGCAGATACGCTGTATTTT. Translation gives CASSRGRADTLYF.

The chain links TRBV19 to TRBJ1-1, with D tentatively TRBD1 (6 bases). Germline V CDR1 and CDR2: LNHDA, SQIVND (reference sequence). Deletions cut 8 bases from V and 4 bases from J, with 11 bases between. This CDR3 region has 12 residues. DNA of the CDR3: TGTGCCAGTTTCAACAGGGCCACTGAAGCTTTCTTT. This encodes CASFNRATEAFF.

The chain links TRBV20-1 to TRBJ2-7; tentative D call: TRBD2 (6 bases). Germline values: CDR1 DFQATT, CDR2 SNEGSKA (reference sequence). Trimming removed 0 bases at V and 9 bases at J, with 15 bases between. CDR3 length: 13 residues. The CDR3 DNA follows: TGCAGTGCTAGAGATGGTGGGGGGTATGGGCAGTACTTC. Protein product: CSARDGGGYGQYF.

This clonotype showed up many times. This chain links TRBV10-3 with TRBJ2-5; D is unclear. This CDR3 region has 12 residues. CDR1 is ENHRY, CDR2 SYGVKD, per germline. Deletions cut 5 bases from V and 2 bases from J, with 6 bases between. The CDR3 nucleotides read TGTGCCATCAGTACCGGGCAAGAGACCCAGTACTTC. It specifies CAISTGQETQYF.

The chain links TRBV29-1 to TRBJ2-2, with 8 bases aligning to TRBD2. The J call may be in error: the DNA end matches TRBJ2-3 better. The germline gives CDR1 SQVTM, CDR2 ANQGSEA. This CDR3 is built from 13 residues. The CDR3 reads CSVQRGITEKQYF. The CDR3 nucleotides read TGCAGCGTTCAGCGGGGGATCACCGAGAAGCAGTATTTT.

V is TRBV10-3 and J is TRBJ2-7, with 12 bases identical to TRBD1. V shed 6 bases, J shed 6 bases, and the junction held 9 bases outside the gene matches. The CDR3 is 15 residues long. In germline, CDR1 is ENHRY, CDR2 SYGVKD. The DNA for the CDR3 is TGTGCCATCAGGGGGCAAGGGACAGGGGGCGTCGAGCAGTACTTC. Protein: CAIRGQGTGGVEQYF.

This clonotype came up many times. The J gene is TRBJ2-3, the V gene TRBV11-2; D unresolved. Germline CDR1 SGHAT, CDR2 FQNNGV. Between the trimmed V and J ends, which lost 0 bases and 2 bases, there was a span of 9 bases. The CDR3 is made up of 15 amino acids. The CDR3 region is CASSLDIGYTDTQYF. DNA of the CDR3: TGTGCCAGCAGCTTAGATATCGGCTACACAGATACGCAGTATTTT.

J is TRBJ1-1 and V is TRBV5-1, with D tentatively TRBD1 (6 bases). The ends were cut back, 3 bases at V and 3 bases at J, with 15 bases in the middle. The CDR3 spans 15 residues. Per the germline V gene, CDR1 is SGHRS and CDR2 is YFSETQ. This CDR3 reads CASSSPGHRDTEAFF. CDR3 DNA: TGCGCCAGCAGCTCCCCGGGACATCGGGACACTGAAGCTTTCTTT.

V gene TRBV5-1 combines with J gene TRBJ2-7; possible D gene TRBD1, 5 bases. The V and J ends lost 4 bases and 5 bases respectively, with 16 bases between them. CDR3 length equals 14 residues. The V gene's germline CDR1 is SGHRS and CDR2 YFSETQ. The CDR3 sequence: CASSHRQRPNEQYF. CDR3 nucleotides: TGCGCCAGCAGCCACCGACAGCGTCCGAACGAGCAGTACTTC.

In regard to this clonotype: The germline gene is not matched at one end of the junction; a read error may be the cause. The chain recombines TRBV7-9 with TRBJ1-1, with D unclear. CDR1 SEHNR and CDR2 FQNEAQ come from the germline V gene (reference sequence). The length of the CDR3 is 13 residues. The CDR3 region is CASSDGMNGEAYF. The CDR3 region has the DNA TGTGCCAGCAGTGACGGCATGAACGGTGAAGCTTACTTT.

With regard to this clonotype: A clone one base away is much larger, so this may be a read error. Lacking the conserved final phenylalanine or tryptophan, this CDR3 likely reflects a read error. This chain connects TRBV5-1 to TRBJ1-2, with D uncertain. With 4 bases removed from V and 7 bases from J, the gap between germline ends came to 8 bases. This CDR3 is 11 amino acids long. CDR1 SGHRS and CDR2 YFSETQ come from the germline V gene. The CDR3 loop reads CASSEDVGYTL. CDR3 bases: TGCGCCAGCAGCGAAGACGTTGGCTACACCCTC.

This clonotype has at least ten counts. The chain recombines TRBV11-3 with TRBJ2-1; the D gene is possibly TRBD2 (7 bases). The V end lost 0 bases, the J end lost 2 bases, and 11 bases lay between the germline ends. This CDR3 comprises 16 residues. CDR1 is SGHNT, CDR2 YENEEA, per germline. This CDR3 reads CASSLDSGGAYNEQFF. The CDR3 DNA follows: TGTGCCAGCAGCTTAGATTCGGGGGGCGCCTACAATGAGCAGTTCTTC.

The chain recombines TRBV20-1 with TRBJ1-2; TRBD1 matches at 8 bases. Germline V lookup: CDR1 DFQATT, CDR2 SNEGSKA (reference sequence). The junction had 3 bases not matched to a gene; V was cut back by 1 base and J by 11 bases. There are 11 residues in the CDR3. CDR3 sequence reads: CSARAGQGYTF. The CDR3 DNA reads TGCAGTGCTAGAGCTGGACAGGGATACACCTTC.

The sample holds a few counts of this clonotype. The chain combines TRBV24-1 with TRBJ1-2; D uncertain. Between the trimmed V and J ends, which lost 4 bases and 7 bases, there was a span of 12 bases. The CDR3 runs 13 residues. Germline lookup yields CDR1 KGHDR and CDR2 SFDVKD. The CDR3 sequence: CATSDLDRGGYTF. The CDR3 region has the DNA TGTGCCACCAGTGACCTTGACCGGGGTGGCTACACCTTC.

There are a few counts of this clonotype. The junction and the germline gene differ at one end; a read error may be behind it. The V gene is TRBV10-3, the J gene TRBJ2-1; the D is unclear. The CDR3 extends over 11 amino acids. Germline values: CDR1 ENHRY, CDR2 SYGVKD. This CDR3 reads CAISGVGEQFF. As DNA, the CDR3 is TGCGCCATCAGTGGGGTCGGTGAGCAGTTCTTC.

The chain uses TRBV12-5 and TRBJ2-5; D might be TRBD1 (6 bases). Germline CDR1 is LGHNT and CDR2 is FRNRAP. The V end lost 5 bases, the J end lost 1 base, and 14 bases lay between the germline ends. This CDR3 has 15 amino acids. CDR3 DNA sequence: TGTGCTAGTGGTCTCGACCAGGGGTCCCAAGAGACCCAGTACTTC. Encoded protein: CASGLDQGSQETQYF.

This clonotype has ten or more counts. This chain joins TRBV9 and TRBJ2-5; 12 bases match TRBD2. CDR1 and CDR2 from the germline V gene are SGDLS and YYNGEE. The length of the CDR3 is 16 residues. V lost 2 bases to trimming and J lost 5 bases; unmatched junction nucleotides: 7. CDR3 sequence reads: CASSVLAGGIVETQYF. The CDR3 DNA follows: TGTGCCAGCAGCGTCCTAGCGGGGGGGATTGTGGAGACCCAGTACTTC.

The chain has TRBV10-3 and TRBJ1-4; D ambiguous. This CDR3 comprises 15 residues. Germline V gene sequence: CDR1 ENHRY, CDR2 SYGVKD. The V and J ends lost 2 bases and 3 bases respectively, with 10 bases between them. The CDR3 nucleotides are TGTGCCATCAGTGAGGGCCAGGCGGCTAATGAAAAACTGTTTTTT. Residues: CAISEGQAANEKLFF.

J is TRBJ2-7 and V is TRBV7-3; a possible D gene is TRBD1 (5 bases). The ends were cut back, 5 bases at V and 3 bases at J, with 20 bases in the middle. This CDR3 region has 16 residues. The germline V gene has CDR1 SGHTA and CDR2 FQGTGA. CDR3 nucleotide sequence: TGTGCCAGCAGCCCAACACCGACAGCCCTGAACTACGAGCAGTACTTC. It encodes CASSPTPTALNYEQYF.

V usage is TRBV10-3 and J usage is TRBJ1-4; 10 bases align to TRBD1. The CDR3 length is 14 residues. CDR1 is ENHRY, CDR2 SYGVKD, per germline. Trimming took 3 bases from V and 6 from J; bases not matched to a gene: 1. DNA of the CDR3: TGTGCCATCAGTGAAGGGACAGGGGATGAAAAACTGTTTTTT. As protein: CAISEGTGDEKLFF.

This chain uses TRBV12-3 or TRBV12-4 with TRBJ1-1; D remains ambiguous. V was shortened by 7 bases and J by 5 bases, with 17 bases between the two germline ends. This CDR3 region has 14 residues. CDR3 protein: CASNFRRGLTEAFF. The CDR3 nucleotides read TGTGCCAGCAACTTCAGGCGAGGGCTTACTGAAGCTTTCTTT.

This clonotype occurred once. The V gene is TRBV19, the J gene TRBJ2-1, with D perhaps TRBD2 (6 bases). This CDR3 is 17 amino acids long. Between the trimmed V and J ends, which lost 4 bases and 1 base, there was a span of 17 bases. From germline, CDR1 is LNHDA and CDR2 SQIVND (reference sequence). CDR3 loop: CASSTTAGWGSYNEQFF. The CDR3 DNA reads as TGTGCCAGTAGTACAACCGCGGGGTGGGGTTCCTACAATGAGCAGTTCTTC.

This chain uses TRBV7-2 with TRBJ1-6; a weak D match, TRBD1 (6 bases). The V end was cut by 5 bases, the J end by 17 bases, with 25 bases between. The CDR3 is 15 residues long. Germline CDR1 and CDR2: SGHTA and FQGNSA. In nucleotides, the CDR3 is TGTGCCAGCAGCGACGGGGGCTGCTATAAGCAGTCCTTCCACTTT. It is translated as CASSDGGCYKQSFHF.

This clonotype has a handful of counts. The genes are TRBV19 and TRBJ2-7, with TRBD1 as a possible D gene (5 bases). The germline V gene encodes CDR1 LNHDA and CDR2 SQIVND (reference sequence). The CDR3 consists of 15 residues. The V gene lost 4 bases and the J gene lost 0 bases, with 13 bases spanning the gap. The CDR3 here is CASSTGHFPSYEQYF. In nucleotides, the CDR3 is TGTGCCAGTAGTACAGGACACTTCCCCTCCTACGAGCAGTACTTC.

The sample holds a few counts of this clonotype. The rearrangement links TRBV24-1 to TRBJ2-1; D not resolved. The CDR3 is made up of 15 amino acids. The V gene's germline CDR1 is KGHDR and CDR2 SFDVKD. Trimming removed 3 bases at V and 0 bases at J, with 8 bases between. CDR3 in DNA: TGTGCCACCAGTGATGTGCAGAGCTCCTACAATGAGCAGTTCTTC. Translating it yields CATSDVQSSYNEQFF.

This chain uses TRBV10-3 with TRBJ1-6, with 9 bases lining up with TRBD1. The CDR3 length is 12 residues. With 3 bases clipped from V and 14 bases from J, the junction kept 2 bases outside the gene matches. Germline CDR1 is ENHRY and CDR2 is SYGVKD. The CDR3 DNA is TGTGCCATCAGTGATCGACAGGGGGCCCTCCACTTT. Residues: CAISDRQGALHF.